This record concerns one TCR beta chain sequence. V was clipped by 3 bases and J by 15 bases, with 21 bases between them. Per germline, CDR1 LNHDA and CDR2 SQIVND (reference sequence). The CDR3 is 15 residues long. TCRdb's copy holds only in-frame clones and misses some; the assay was immunoSEQ multiplex PCR. Of 70,000 to 95,000 clones in the sample, 85% to 95% were seen once. This specimen belongs to a study of T cell changes during pregnancy in multiple sclerosis. The material was peripheral blood, obtained in the first trimester of pregnancy. The V call is TRBV19, the J call TRBJ1-6; a possible D gene is TRBD1 (6 bases). This TCR came from a female donor with multiple sclerosis, enrolled in a pregnancy study. DNA of the CDR3: TGTGCCAGTAGTATCCCCACGACAGGAGCCATCGACCTCCACTTT. It translates to CASSIPTTGAIDLHF. Together with reference TRBV19 and TRBJ1-6, the CDR3 gives the full variable domain: DGGITQSPKYLFRKEGQNVTLSCEQNLNHDAMYWYRQDPGQGLRLIYYSQIVNDFQKGDIAEGYSVSREKKESFPLTVTSAQKNPTAFYLCASSIPTTGAIDLHFGNGTRLTVT.